Listed below are T cell receptor beta chains from one sample, sequenced in a study of shared clonotypes between healthy human individuals. Data came from immunoSEQ multiplex PCR; TCRdb stores just in-frame clones and leaves some out. The sample consists of a few million clones, more than 90% of them appearing once. The sample was naive CD4+ T cells sorted from blood. The source of these receptors is a man between 18 and 35 years old in good health. Both conserved end residues are part of each CDR3. Not every row has a clone size; where given, it reads once, few, many or a size class.

v_call | clone_size | cdr3_aa
TRBV5-6 | . | CASSFEGTQYF
TRBV5-1 | . | CASSLPKAGDYGYTF
TRBV4-1 | . | CASSQDLEGTLGQPQHF
TRBV6-5 | . | CASRSGTGYNEQFF
TRBV4-3 | . | CASSQARGAIYEQYF
TRBV5-1 | . | CASSLAGGGVGTDTQYF
TRBV7-2 | once | CASSPDRGDYNEQFF
TRBV5-1 | . | CASSLAGADTQYF
TRBV29-1 | . | CSVDRAGQVLYTEAFF
TRBV7-2 | . | CASSLVSRVNTEAFF
TRBV5-1 | . | CASSSGQTGNTEAFF
TRBV19 | . | CAIGRYEQYF
TRBV28 | . | CASRRLEDGYTF
TRBV4-1 | . | CASSQSGTGQPQHF
TRBV6-6 | . | CASRPPRDSHNEKLFF
TRBV5-4 | . | CASSLRGGSSGNTIYF
TRBV28 | . | CASNHAPIRTGRNQPQHF
TRBV7-9 | few | CASSLASTDTQYF
TRBV28 | . | CASLTPGQGKKQFF
TRBV5-3 | . | CARSPADRGVDYGYTF
TRBV7-9 | . | CASSLGGQTNQPQHF
TRBV5-1 | . | CASSPSTGFYEQFF
TRBV11-2 | once | CASSSIRLASGELFF
TRBV9 | . | CASSVLQFSYEQYF
TRBV5-4 | . | CASSSAGGNTGELFF
TRBV2 | . | CASSLTEAFF
TRBV5-1 | once | CASSLVAGSYNSPLHF
TRBV2 | . | CASIRSYEQYF
TRBV18 | once | CASSPAVDTQYF
TRBV27 | . | CATVLGGGDGYTF
TRBV29-1 | . | CSVQLQETQYF
TRBV18 | few | CASSYEGRDEQFF
TRBV6-5 | few | CASNPLGPRGGYTF
TRBV19 | . | CASSTEGGEAFF
TRBV11-2 | . | CASSSRRSGGPTAQYF
TRBV28 | . | CATTGGANEKLFF
TRBV6-4 | . | CASSDSQLGQVNYEQYF
TRBV10-3 | . | CAISWTGEANTEAFF
TRBV30 | . | CAWPQGVGYTF
TRBV4-3 | . | CASSQEEGKVYNSPLHF
TRBV5-4 | . | CASSLTPYNEQFF
TRBV5-1 | . | CASSLVLAGEGETQYF
TRBV6-1 | once | CASREGSPNPFGYTF
TRBV5-6 | . | CASSSEGAPRGHNTGELFF
TRBV7-9 | . | CASSSGTSYEQYF
TRBV7-2 | . | CASSSQPSGISGNTIYF
TRBV6-5 | . | CASSYGAWQAQETQYF
TRBV6-5 | . | CASRRLAGGEDTQYF
TRBV7-9 | . | CASSLAVTGGRETQYF
TRBV9 | . | CASTGTSGNEQFF
TRBV4-3 | . | CASSHADSSLYGYTF